Listed here are 18 T cell receptor beta chains from one sample, sequenced in a study of blood T cell repertoires in COVID-19. Clones were sequenced by immunoSEQ multiplex PCR, and TCRdb holds only the in-frame ones, with some missing. The table has approximately 120,000 clones, around four fifths seen once; the top ten hold about 18%. The sequenced material came from peripheral blood. The receptors were gathered from a woman in her fifties or sixties with acute or convalescent COVID-19.

The V gene is TRBV28, the J gene TRBJ1-2, with 7 bases matching TRBD1. The length of the CDR3 is 14 residues. Per germline, CDR1 MDHEN and CDR2 SYDVKM. The junction had 7 bases not matched to a gene; V was cut back by 5 bases and J by 4 bases. The DNA of the CDR3 is TGTGCCAGCAGTACCCCCAGGGACAGCTATGGCTACACCTTC. Translating gives CASSTPRDSYGYTF.

The CDR3 DNA reads as TGTGCCAGCCAGAGCGGGACCCTCCGCGGCGGCTACACCTTC. It translates to CASQSGTLRGGYTF. This chain links TRBV3-1 (or the pseudogene TRBV3-2) with TRBJ1-2, with D perhaps matching TRBD1 (5 bases). Germline V lookup: CDR1 LGHDT, CDR2 YNNKEL (reference sequence). Trimming removed 8 bases from V and 8 bases from J, with 21 bases in between. The CDR3 runs to 14 residues.

V usage is TRBV7-2 and J usage is TRBJ2-2; D is possibly TRBD1 (6 bases). V lost 1 base and J lost 12, with 9 bases in between. There are 12 residues in the CDR3. The V gene's germline CDR1 is SGHTA and CDR2 FQGNSA. The CDR3 loop reads CASSLDGQQLFF. CDR3 coding DNA: TGTGCCAGCAGCTTAGACGGACAGCAGCTGTTTTTT.

In DNA, the CDR3 is TGTGCCAGCAGTTTATCTGGCGGCACGTACAATGAGCAGTTCTTC. Amino acid sequence: CASSLSGGTYNEQFF. The chain is built from TRBV28 and TRBJ2-1; D is uncertain. V was trimmed by 1 base and J by 4 bases, leaving 11 bases between them. Germline-derived CDR1 and CDR2 are MDHEN and SYDVKM. The CDR3 has 15 residues.

The chain recombines TRBV7-9 with TRBJ2-1, with a possible D match to TRBD1 (5 bases). Trimming removed 5 bases at V and 10 bases at J, with 9 bases between. Germline values: CDR1 SEHNR, CDR2 FQNEAQ (reference sequence). This CDR3 is built from 11 residues. The CDR3 coding sequence is TGTGCCAGCAGCCACGACAGCGAGCAGTTCTTC. It is translated as CASSHDSEQFF. Full variable domain (rest looked up from reference TRBV7-9 and TRBJ2-1): DTGVSQNPRHKITKRGQNVTFRCDPISEHNRLYWYRQTLGQGPEFLTYFQNEAQLEKSRLLSDRFSAERPKGSFSTLEIQRTEQGDSAMYLCASSHDSEQFFGPGTRLTVL.

This clone appeared a few times. The chain links TRBV2 to TRBJ2-5, with D tentatively TRBD2 (6 bases). The V end lost 10 bases, the J end lost 2 bases, and 11 bases lay between the germline ends. Germline loops: CDR1 SNHLY, CDR2 FYNNEI. This CDR3 has 12 amino acids. The CDR3 DNA follows: TGTGCCACCAAGGCGGGACAAGAGACCCAGTACTTC. Translating gives CATKAGQETQYF. The whole variable domain, remainder taken from reference TRBV2 and TRBJ2-5, is EPEVTQTPSHQVTQMGQEVILRCVPISNHLYFYWYRQILGQKVEFLVSFYNNEISEKSEIFDDQFSVERPDGSNFTLKIRSTKLEDSAMYFCATKAGQETQYFGPGTRLLVL.

The chain is built from TRBV28 and TRBJ1-3; D not certain. There are 12 residues in the CDR3. Germline CDR1 MDHEN, CDR2 SYDVKM. The V gene lost 11 bases and the J gene lost 6 bases, with 14 bases spanning the gap. CDR3 DNA sequence: TGTGCCTCTACCAACCCATCAAACACCATATATTTT. Translated: CASTNPSNTIYF.

This clone has a single count. This rearrangement joins TRBV29-1 to TRBJ1-1; the D gene is possibly TRBD1 (6 bases). CDR1 is SQVTM and CDR2 is ANQGSEA in the germline V gene. This CDR3 comprises 12 residues. V lost 8 bases and J 5 bases, leaving 15 bases between the germline ends. The CDR3, as DNA: TGCAGCTCGGTGGGGGGGCCGACTGAAGCTTTCTTT. Residues: CSSVGGPTEAFF.

J is TRBJ2-2 and V is TRBV7-2; D gene uncertain. CDR1 and CDR2 (germline): SGHTA, FQGNSA. The CDR3 is 13 amino acids. V lost 2 bases and J lost 9, with 10 bases in between. CDR3 protein: CASSLRTSRELFF. The CDR3 DNA is TGTGCCAGCAGCTTACGAACATCCAGGGAGCTGTTTTTT.

The DNA for the CDR3 is TGTGCCAGCAGCCAAATCCAGGGAAACACTGAAGCTTTCTTT. This sequence encodes CASSQIQGNTEAFF. This chain joins TRBV3-1 (or the pseudogene TRBV3-2) and TRBJ1-1; D is possibly TRBD1 (5 bases). CDR1 LGHDT and CDR2 YNNKEL come from the germline V gene (reference sequence). The length of the CDR3 is 14 residues. V gave up 2 bases and J gave up 2 bases, with 9 bases separating them.

This clone was seen just once. V is TRBV7-2 and J is TRBJ2-1, with 8 bases matching TRBD2. With V trimmed by 4 bases and J by 0 bases, 14 bases remained unmatched. In germline, CDR1 is SGHTA, CDR2 FQGNSA. This CDR3 region has 19 residues. The CDR3 coding sequence is TGTGCCAGCAGCTCCCGAGTTGCGGGAGGCCTTTCCTCCTACAATGAGCAGTTCTTC. It yields the protein CASSSRVAGGLSSYNEQFF.

The J gene is TRBJ1-2, the V gene TRBV5-1; D gene uncertain. Trimming took off 4 bases at V and 1 base at J, with 11 bases between the two ends. The germline V gene has CDR1 SGHRS and CDR2 YFSETQ. The CDR3 sequence is 14 residues long. Here the CDR3 DNA reads TGCGCCAGCAGCCCCTACGAGAGTAACTATGGCTACACCTTC. It encodes CASSPYESNYGYTF.

The V call is TRBV30, the J call TRBJ2-3, with TRBD2 matching 8 bases. V was pared by 4 bases and J by 4 bases, with 13 bases of the junction left unmatched. Germline V gene sequence: CDR1 GTSNPN, CDR2 SVGIG (reference sequence). This CDR3 is 16 amino acids long. The CDR3: CAWTDGVAGPADTQYF. The CDR3 region has the DNA TGTGCCTGGACAGACGGGGTAGCGGGACCCGCAGATACGCAGTATTTT.

The chain has TRBV30 and TRBJ2-3; no definite D call. Trimming stripped 5 bases from V and 1 base from J, with 10 bases between. The CDR3 has 13 amino acids. Germline loops: CDR1 GTSNPN, CDR2 SVGIG (reference sequence). CDR3 nucleotide sequence: TGTGCCTGGGGCTATATGGGCACAGATACGCAGTATTTT. It translates to CAWGYMGTDTQYF. The variable domain in full, with the rest retrieved from reference TRBV30 and TRBJ2-3, is SQTIHQWPATLVQPVGSPLSLECTVEGTSNPNLYWYRQAAGRGLQLLFYSVGIGQISSEVPQNLSASRPQDRQFILSSKKLLLSDSGFYLCAWGYMGTDTQYFGPGTRLTVL.

V is TRBV10-2 and J is TRBJ2-2; D is possibly TRBD2 (6 bases). The CDR3 is 17 amino acids. Germline V CDR1 and CDR2: WSHSY, SAAADI. V was shortened by 10 bases and J by 0 bases, with 21 bases between the two germline ends. The CDR3 DNA reads TGCGCCACCGACTCGATGGCGGGGCAACCGAACACCGGGGAGCTGTTTTTT. Its translation: CATDSMAGQPNTGELFF.

The chain joins TRBV7-2 to TRBJ2-1; 12 positions agree with TRBD2. V was pared by 2 bases and J by 2 bases, with 7 bases of the junction left unmatched. Per the germline V gene, CDR1 is SGHTA and CDR2 is FQGNSA. The CDR3 loop spans 18 amino acids. The CDR3 nucleotides read TGTGCCAGCAGCTTAAGCTTAACTAGCGGGAGGACCTACAATGAGCAGTTCTTC. Translation gives CASSLSLTSGRTYNEQFF.

V and J are TRBV5-5 and TRBJ1-5; no reliable D call. Trimming removed 2 bases at V and 0 bases at J, with 9 bases between. CDR1 and CDR2 (germline): SGHKS, YYEKEE (reference sequence). The CDR3 spans 15 residues. The CDR3 sequence: CASSFIGDSNQPQHF. The CDR3, as DNA: TGTGCCAGCAGCTTCATCGGGGATAGCAATCAGCCCCAGCATTTT.

The rearrangement uses TRBV5-1 and TRBJ2-7; D perhaps matches TRBD2 (6 bases). With 1 base removed from V and 3 bases from J, the gap between germline ends came to 17 bases. CDR1 is SGHRS, CDR2 YFSETQ, per germline. The CDR3 sequence is 16 residues long. The CDR3: CASSLLGGGTHYEQYF. The CDR3 DNA reads as TGCGCCAGCAGCTTGCTTGGGGGAGGAACACACTACGAGCAGTACTTC.